A single sample gave rise to the 9 T cell receptor beta chains below, sequenced in a study of T-cell reconstitution after alpha-beta-depleted transplantation in children. This sample's TCRbeta library carried unique molecular identifier barcodes. From the PCR reads, TCRdb called clonotypes with MiXCR, one entry per CDR3 protein. The repertoire consists of about 400,000 distinct CDR3 sequences, with 20% occurring once and the leading ten covering around 3.9%. The sample in question was PBMCs from the stem cell graft donor, obtained from the stem cell graft. All receptors derive from a human donor who donated a stem cell graft to a child with acute myeloid leukemia.

This clonotype has only a few counts. CDR3 nucleotides: TGTGCCAGCTCATCAATTGGGAGCGGGGGGGCTGAAGCTTTCTTT. This encodes CASSSIGSGGAEAFF. The V call is TRBV18, the J call TRBJ1-1, with D maybe TRBD1 (5 bases). Germline loops: CDR1 KGHSH, CDR2 LQKENI. The CDR3 sequence is 15 residues long. V lost 5 bases, J lost 6 bases, and 19 bases lay in between.

This clonotype was recorded many times. CDR3 DNA sequence: TGCAGCGTTGAAACCTTTTGGAACACCGGGGAGCTGTTTTTT. Translation gives CSVETFWNTGELFF. V and J are TRBV29-1 and TRBJ2-2, with D unclear. The V gene lost 2 bases and the J gene lost 1 base, with 8 bases spanning the gap. Germline lookup yields CDR1 SQVTM and CDR2 ANQGSEA. The CDR3 spans 14 residues.

This chain connects TRBV7-6 to TRBJ2-5; D uncertain. CDR1 is SGHVS, CDR2 FNYEAQ, per germline. This CDR3 contains 14 residues. Trimming removed 4 bases at V and 2 bases at J, with 11 bases between. CDR3 loop: CASSSRTKQETQYF. DNA of the CDR3: TGTGCCAGCAGCTCTCGTACCAAACAAGAGACCCAGTACTTC.

CDR3: CASKGWTDNEQFF. In DNA form, the CDR3 reads TGTGCCAGCAAAGGTTGGACCGACAATGAGCAGTTCTTC. The chain links TRBV2 to TRBJ2-1; D is undetermined. This CDR3 region has 13 residues. With 7 bases removed from V and 5 bases from J, the gap between germline ends came to 12 bases. Germline V CDR1 and CDR2: SNHLY, FYNNEI.

The rearrangement uses TRBV20-1 and TRBJ2-7, with TRBD2 as a possible D gene (5 bases). CDR3 length: 18 residues. Trimming removed 0 bases at V and 2 bases at J, with 23 bases between. Germline lookup yields CDR1 DFQATT and CDR2 SNEGSKA (reference sequence). The CDR3 sequence: CSARDWAAGGGGTYEQYF. In DNA form, the CDR3 reads TGCAGTGCTAGAGATTGGGCGGCAGGAGGAGGAGGCACCTACGAGCAGTACTTC.

This clonotype turned up a few times. Here the CDR3 DNA reads TGTGCCACCGGCCCGACGGGGGCCTACGAGCAGTACTTC. It is translated as CATGPTGAYEQYF. The rearrangement links TRBV12-3 or TRBV12-4 to TRBJ2-7; D might be TRBD2 (6 bases). The CDR3 totals 13 residues. Trimming pared 10 bases from V and 2 bases from J, leaving 15 bases between.

V usage is TRBV10-3 and J usage is TRBJ2-7; possible D gene TRBD1, 6 bases. Germline V gives CDR1 ENHRY, CDR2 SYGVKD. The CDR3 spans 14 residues. The V gene lost 4 bases and the J gene lost 0 bases, with 10 bases spanning the gap. CDR3: CAISGQDGSYEQYF. DNA for the CDR3: TGTGCCATCAGTGGACAGGACGGCTCCTACGAGCAGTACTTC.

The chain employs TRBV28 and TRBJ2-2, with 8 bases fitting TRBD2. The CDR3 sequence is 15 residues long. With V trimmed by 6 bases and J by 6 bases, 9 bases remained unmatched. Germline V gene sequence: CDR1 MDHEN, CDR2 SYDVKM. The CDR3 here is CASRPAGGGSGELFF. The CDR3 DNA is TGTGCCAGCAGGCCCGCGGGAGGCGGGTCCGGGGAGCTGTTTTTT.

About this clonotype: This may arise from a read error, as a much more abundant clone is one base away. The CDR3 end shows no conserved phenylalanine or tryptophan, and so a read error is likely. The chain joins TRBV29-1 to TRBJ2-7; D remains ambiguous. Germline V gives CDR1 SQVTM, CDR2 ANQGSEA. The V end was cut by 0 bases, the J end by 2 bases, with 5 bases between. The CDR3 is 12 residues long. The CDR3: CSVEENTYEQYL. The DNA of the CDR3 is TGCAGCGTTGAAGAGAATACCTACGAGCAGTACTTG.